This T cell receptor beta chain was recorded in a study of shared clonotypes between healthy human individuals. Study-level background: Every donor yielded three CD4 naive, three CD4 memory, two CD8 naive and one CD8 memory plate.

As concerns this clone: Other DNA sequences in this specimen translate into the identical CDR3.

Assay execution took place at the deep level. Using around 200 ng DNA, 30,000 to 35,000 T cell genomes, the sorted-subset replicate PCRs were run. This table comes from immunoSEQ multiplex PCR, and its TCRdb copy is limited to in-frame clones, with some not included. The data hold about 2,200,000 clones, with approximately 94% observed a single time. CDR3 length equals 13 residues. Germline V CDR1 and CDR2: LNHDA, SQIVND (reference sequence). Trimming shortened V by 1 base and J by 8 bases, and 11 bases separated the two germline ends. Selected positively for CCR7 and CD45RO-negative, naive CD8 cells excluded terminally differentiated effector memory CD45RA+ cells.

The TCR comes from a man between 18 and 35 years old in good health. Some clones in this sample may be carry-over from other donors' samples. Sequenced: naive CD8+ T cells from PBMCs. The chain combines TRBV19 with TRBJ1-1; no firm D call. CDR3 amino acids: CASSIAGGTEAFF. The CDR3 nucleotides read TGTGCCAGTAGTATAGCTGGAGGCACGGAAGCTTTCTTT. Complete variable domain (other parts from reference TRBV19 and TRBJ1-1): DGGITQSPKYLFRKEGQNVTLSCEQNLNHDAMYWYRQDPGQGLRLIYYSQIVNDFQKGDIAEGYSVSREKKESFPLTVTSAQKNPTAFYLCASSIAGGTEAFFGQGTRLTVV.